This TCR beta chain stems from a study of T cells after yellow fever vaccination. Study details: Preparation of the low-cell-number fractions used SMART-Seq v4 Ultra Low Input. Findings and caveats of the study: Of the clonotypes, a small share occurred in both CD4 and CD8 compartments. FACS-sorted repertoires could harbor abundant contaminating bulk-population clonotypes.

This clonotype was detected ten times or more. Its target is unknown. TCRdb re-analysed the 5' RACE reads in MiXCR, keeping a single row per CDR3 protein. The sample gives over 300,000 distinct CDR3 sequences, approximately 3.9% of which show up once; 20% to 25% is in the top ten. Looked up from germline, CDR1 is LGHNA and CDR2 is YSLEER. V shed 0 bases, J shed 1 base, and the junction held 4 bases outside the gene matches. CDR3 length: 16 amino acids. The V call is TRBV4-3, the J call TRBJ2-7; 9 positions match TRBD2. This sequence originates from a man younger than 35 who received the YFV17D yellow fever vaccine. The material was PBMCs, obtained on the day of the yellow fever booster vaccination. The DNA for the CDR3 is TGCGCCAGCAGCCAAGAATTTAGCGGGGGTTCCTACGAGCAGTACTTC. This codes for CASSQEFSGGSYEQYF.